Reported below is one T cell receptor beta chain. No antigen is known for it. Unique molecular identifiers tagged the TCRbeta library. TCRdb called the PCR reads again in MiXCR, with one record for every CDR3 protein. Among roughly 490,000 distinct CDR3 sequences listed, over 10% were seen once. The entry originates in a study of T-cell reconstitution after alpha-beta-depleted transplantation in children. Study-level points and caveats: Surviving recipient T cells and intrathymic progenitors accounted for some patients' high TCRbeta diversity at day 60.

CDR1 is MDHEN, CDR2 SYDVKM, per germline. V lost 5 bases to trimming and J lost 6 bases, with 16 bases between them. This CDR3 contains 15 residues. The sample here was PBMCs, mostly from graft donor cells, taken 180 days after TCRalphabeta/CD19-depleted stem cell transplant. The J gene is TRBJ1-4, the V gene TRBV28; a weak D match, TRBD1 (5 bases). This sequence originates from a female patient between 2 and 15 years old who had a stem cell transplant for aplastic anemia, so the T cells may come from the graft donor. The CDR3, as DNA: TGTGCCAGCAGTACCCCGACAGAACCGTATGAAAAACTGTTTTTT. As protein: CASSTPTEPYEKLFF.